These 30 T cell receptor beta chains originate from one sample sequenced in a study of immune heterogeneity within non-small cell lung tumors. A first 10-cycle multiplex round used 32 V-gene and 13 J-gene primers on TCR beta CDR3. TCRdb re-analysed the multiplex PCR reads in MiXCR, keeping a single row per CDR3 protein. The sample has over 5,000 distinct CDR3 sequences; around a fifth are singletons. At 600 ng per sample, bulk tumor genomic DNA provided the template. Biopsies that were spaced far apart were taken, several per primary tumor, during surgery. Samples came from untreated patients having curative surgery for newly diagnosed non-small cell lung cancer. The sequenced sample consisted of lung tumor tissue. The receptors were gathered from a woman aged 60-75 years with non-small cell lung cancer.

This clonotype showed up just once. CDR3 in amino acids: CASSRQGRGDTQYF. The CDR3 nucleotides are TGTGCCAGCTCACGACAGGGGAGAGGGGATACGCAGTATTTT. The chain combines TRBV18 with TRBJ2-3; 8 nucleotides match TRBD1. V lost 4 bases and J lost 6; bases outside the gene matches: 6. Germline CDR1 KGHSH, CDR2 LQKENI. CDR3 size: 14 residues.

The rearrangement links TRBV3-1 to TRBJ2-2, with a weak D call TRBD1 (6 bases). This CDR3 has 15 amino acids. The germline gives CDR1 LGHDT, CDR2 YNNKEL (reference sequence). The V end was cut by 4 bases, the J end by 5 bases, with 14 bases between. The CDR3 loop reads CASSPGQGRTGELFF. CDR3 in DNA: TGTGCCAGCAGCCCGGGACAAGGCCGGACCGGGGAGCTGTTTTTT.

This clonotype ranks as medium-sized (0.01 to 0.1%). The chain has TRBV6-1 and TRBJ1-6; no definite D call. V dropped 3 bases and J dropped 0 bases, with 9 bases sitting between them. The CDR3 length is 16 residues. The germline V gene encodes CDR1 MNHNS and CDR2 SASEGT. The CDR3 sequence is CASSETLSSYNSPLHF. CDR3 bases: TGTGCCAGCAGTGAGACACTGAGCTCCTATAATTCACCCCTCCACTTT.

In the case of this clonotype: This sequence may be a read error, since a much larger clone differs from it by one base. This chain uses TRBV5-1 with TRBJ2-3; TRBD2 aligns across 8 bases. This CDR3 has 18 residues. In germline, CDR1 is SGHRS, CDR2 YFSETQ. CDR3 residues: CDSSLEMSGRGGTDTQYF. CDR3 nucleotides: TGCGACAGCAGCCTGGAAATGAGCGGGAGAGGGGGCACAGATACGCAGTATTTT. The entire variable domain, with the rest obtained from reference TRBV5-1 and TRBJ2-3, is as follows: KAGVTQTPRYLIKTRGQQVTLSCSPISGHRSVSWYQQTPGQGLQFLFEYFSETQRNKGNFPGRFSGRQFSNSRSEMNVSTLELGDSALYLCDSSLEMSGRGGTDTQYFGPGTRLTVL.

With respect to this clonotype: As the CDR3 is not closed by the conserved phenylalanine or tryptophan, this likely results from a read error. The chain combines TRBV20-1 with TRBJ2-7; TRBD2 matches at 9 bases. This CDR3 contains 14 residues. Germline V CDR1 and CDR2: DFQATT, SNEGSKA (reference sequence). After removal of 3 bases from V and 4 bases from J, the junction contained 7 bases not matched to a gene. The CDR3: CSASTGTSRYEQYL. In nucleotides, the CDR3 is TGCAGTGCTAGCACCGGGACTAGCAGATACGAGCAGTACCTC.

Points on this clonotype: This may be a read error: a much more frequent sequence differs by one nucleotide. The genes are TRBV30 and TRBJ1-6; 11 nucleotides match TRBD1. The CDR3 loop spans 13 amino acids. CDR1 is GTSNPN and CDR2 is SVGIG in the germline V gene (reference sequence). In DNA form, the CDR3 reads TGTTCCTTCCGGACAGGGGGCAATTCACCCCTCCACTTT. Translated, it gives CSFRTGGNSPLHF.

In this sample, this clonotype turned up many times. The genes are TRBV6-2 or TRBV6-3 and TRBJ2-1; unclear D gene. This CDR3 is built from 12 residues. V lost 2 bases and J lost 6, with 5 bases in between. CDR1 is MNHEY, CDR2 SVGEGT, per germline. DNA for the CDR3: TGTGCCAGCAGTTACCCCTTCAATGAGCAGTTCTTC. This sequence encodes CASSYPFNEQFF.

The V gene is TRBV24-1, the J gene TRBJ2-2, with D unresolved. The germline CDR1 and CDR2 sequences are KGHDR and SFDVKD. V shed 4 bases and J shed 1 base, with 12 bases lying between them. This CDR3 is built from 16 residues. CDR3 residues: CATSDPPVGNTGELFF. DNA for the CDR3: TGTGCCACCAGTGACCCCCCCGTCGGGAACACCGGGGAGCTGTTTTTT.

This clonotype was counted many times. The V gene is TRBV4-2, the J gene TRBJ1-6, with a possible D match to TRBD1 (5 bases). This CDR3 contains 16 residues. Germline V lookup: CDR1 LGHNA, CDR2 YNFKEQ. The V gene lost 4 bases and the J gene lost 8 bases, with 18 bases spanning the gap. Here the CDR3 DNA reads TGTGCCAGCAGCCTTCAGGGAATAGGTTTTGATTCACCCCTCCACTTT. This gives the protein CASSLQGIGFDSPLHF.

By frequency in the sample, this clonotype is medium-sized. The chain has TRBV7-3 and TRBJ2-7, with D perhaps TRBD2 (6 bases). CDR1 is SGHTA and CDR2 is FQGTGA in the germline V gene. The CDR3 totals 17 residues. V dropped 2 bases and J dropped 3 bases, with 20 bases sitting between them. CDR3 in DNA: TGTGCCAGCAGCTTAGCCCCCCCGGGGCGGGGCGACTACGAGCAGTACTTC. Its translation is CASSLAPPGRGDYEQYF.

By share, this clonotype counts as medium-sized. This sequence joins TRBV3-1 and TRBJ2-1, with D tentatively TRBD1 (6 bases). V dropped 0 bases and J dropped 0 bases, with 15 bases sitting between them. Germline CDR1 and CDR2: LGHDT and YNNKEL (reference sequence). The CDR3 spans 18 residues. The CDR3 nucleotides read TGTGCCAGCAGCCAAGATCCCCGACAGGCCAGCTCCTACAATGAGCAGTTCTTC. Amino acids: CASSQDPRQASSYNEQFF.

As to this clonotype: A much larger clone sits a single nucleotide away, making a read error possible. This sequence joins TRBV15 and TRBJ2-7; 14 bases are a match to TRBD2. The CDR3 runs to 15 residues. With 3 bases clipped from V and 4 bases from J, the junction kept 2 bases outside the gene matches. Germline CDR1 and CDR2: LNHNV and YYDKDF (reference sequence). The CDR3, as DNA: TGTGCCACCAGCAGTGGGACTAGCGGGAGATACGAGCAGTACTTC. It codes for CATSSGTSGRYEQYF.

V gene TRBV5-6 combines with J gene TRBJ2-2, with a tentative D call TRBD1 (5 bases). Germline CDR1 and CDR2: SGHDT and YYEEEE. Trimming pared 5 bases from V and 1 base from J, leaving 12 bases between. This CDR3 comprises 15 residues. DNA of the CDR3: TGTGCCAGCAGTCTACCCACAGGGAACACCGGGGAGCTGTTTTTT. As protein: CASSLPTGNTGELFF.

Within the sample, this clonotype is medium-sized. The chain has TRBV4-1 and TRBJ2-1; 8 bases agree with TRBD1. The V segment lost 4 bases and the J segment 3 bases; nucleotides outside the gene matches: 5. The germline V gene encodes CDR1 MGHRA and CDR2 YSYEKL. This CDR3 contains 15 residues. CDR3 amino acids: CASSPGQGFYNEQFF. DNA for the CDR3: TGCGCCAGCAGCCCCGGACAGGGTTTCTACAATGAGCAGTTCTTC.

The chain is built from TRBV2 and TRBJ2-7, with 9 bases aligning to TRBD2. Germline V lookup: CDR1 SNHLY, CDR2 FYNNEI. The trim removed 8 bases at V and 7 bases at J, leaving 9 bases unmatched. The CDR3 is 13 amino acids. The CDR3 bases are TGTGCCAGCCTGCGGGAGGGCCTAGATGAGCAGTACTTC. Translated: CASLREGLDEQYF.

Turning to this clonotype: A read error is possible here, since a much larger clone lies one base away. The chain is built from TRBV28 and TRBJ2-3; 11 nucleotides align to TRBD2. The CDR3 runs 20 residues. The germline V gene has CDR1 MDHEN and CDR2 SYDVKM. With 3 bases clipped from V and 2 bases from J, the junction kept 16 bases outside the gene matches. CDR3 sequence (DNA): TGTGCCAGCAGTTTCCCGCTAGCGGGAGGACTGACGGCGGACACAGATACGCAGTATTTT. Translated, it gives CASSFPLAGGLTADTDTQYF.

Concerning this clonotype itself: This likely comes from a read error, as the CDR3 has no conserved phenylalanine or tryptophan at its end. The limits of the CDR3 on the DNA are not certain, so only TCRdb's listed CDR3 is given. The chain links TRBV12-3 or TRBV12-4 to TRBJ2-3; the listed D gene, TRBD2, was not tested against the DNA. The CDR3 totals 15 residues, both ends included. CDR3 in amino acids: CASRLAHSYEQYFGP.

By its share, this clonotype is medium-sized. V and J are TRBV5-1 and TRBJ2-2; D is ambiguous. Between the trimmed V and J ends, which lost 4 bases and 8 bases, there was a span of 15 bases. The germline V gene encodes CDR1 SGHRS and CDR2 YFSETQ. The CDR3 is 14 residues long. The CDR3 sequence: CASSPDGPFGELFF. CDR3 bases: TGCGCCAGCAGCCCAGACGGTCCCTTTGGGGAGCTGTTTTTT.

By share, this clonotype counts as medium-sized. Germline is not matched at one junction end, which may reflect a read error. The rearrangement uses TRBV2 and TRBJ1-4, with D unclear. CDR1 is SNHLY, CDR2 FYNNEI, per germline. The CDR3 spans 11 residues. The CDR3 bases are TGTGCCAGCAGGGAAACCCGAACTGACGTTTTT. The encoded protein is CASRETRTDVF.

By sample share, this clonotype is medium-sized (0.01 to 0.1%). This chain connects TRBV12-3 or TRBV12-4 to TRBJ1-2, with D maybe TRBD1 (5 bases). The CDR3 has 16 amino acids. Trimming took off 6 bases at V and 5 bases at J, with 22 bases between the two ends. The CDR3 protein is CASRPAWTGTDYGYTF. As DNA, the CDR3 is TGTGCCAGCAGACCTGCCTGGACCGGGACTGATTATGGCTACACCTTC.

This clonotype has more than one count but fewer than ten. This sequence may be a read error, since a much larger clone differs from it by one base. The chain uses TRBV11-2 and TRBJ2-7; D call uncertain. CDR1 SGHAT and CDR2 FQNNGV come from the germline V gene. V lost 0 bases and J 3 bases, leaving 9 bases between the germline ends. The length of the CDR3 is 14 residues. As DNA, the CDR3 is TGTGCCAGCAGCTTAGACACAAAGAGCTACGAGCAGTACTTC. This gives the protein CASSLDTKSYEQYF.

This clonotype is termed medium-sized (0.01 to 0.1%). V usage is TRBV12-3 or TRBV12-4 and J usage is TRBJ2-1, with 7 bases lining up with TRBD2. The length of the CDR3 is 13 residues. Trimming removed 3 bases from V and 10 bases from J; junction bases left unmatched: 6. The CDR3 spells CASSLNPGLEQFF. The CDR3, as DNA: TGTGCCAGCAGTTTGAATCCGGGACTAGAGCAGTTCTTC.

In its sample, this clonotype was seen many times. The chain couples TRBV19 to TRBJ1-3; D not certain. V lost 7 bases and J lost 4, with 14 bases in between. Per the germline V gene, CDR1 is LNHDA and CDR2 is SQIVND (reference sequence). CDR3 size: 14 residues. This chain's CDR3 is CASKEGGSGNTIYF. For the CDR3, the DNA is TGTGCCAGTAAGGAAGGAGGTTCCGGAAACACCATATATTTT.

This chain uses TRBV7-8 with TRBJ2-7; D perhaps matches TRBD2 (5 bases). V gave up 3 bases and J gave up 7 bases, with 10 bases separating them. The CDR3 totals 12 residues. Germline V lookup: CDR1 SGHVS, CDR2 FQNEAQ. The CDR3 is CASSFGVGEQYF. CDR3 DNA sequence: TGTGCCAGCAGCTTCGGGGTGGGGGAGCAGTACTTC.

This clonotype turned up a few times. The chain carries TRBV7-2 and TRBJ1-4, with a weak D call TRBD1 (5 bases). There are 15 residues in the CDR3. The germline CDR1 and CDR2 sequences are SGHTA and FQGNSA. The V gene lost 0 bases and the J gene lost 2 bases, with 7 bases spanning the gap. DNA for the CDR3: TGTGCCAGCAGCTTAGCGGGGGGGACTAATGAAAAACTGTTTTTT. Protein sequence: CASSLAGGTNEKLFF.

In nucleotides, the CDR3 is TGCGCCAGCAGCCAAGATCTTGATAAGACTGAAGCTTTCTTT. This sequence encodes CASSQDLDKTEAFF. This sequence joins TRBV4-3 and TRBJ1-1; D gene uncertain. V lost 0 bases, J lost 5 bases, and 10 bases lay in between. CDR1 is LGHNA and CDR2 is YSLEER in the germline V gene. This CDR3 has 14 residues.

V usage is TRBV27 and J usage is TRBJ2-2; D remains unclear. The V end lost 7 bases, the J end lost 2 bases, and 11 bases lay between the germline ends. CDR3 length: 14 residues. CDR1 and CDR2 (germline): MNHEY, SMNVEV (reference sequence). The CDR3 spells CASIWRYNTGELFF. The CDR3 DNA reads TGTGCCAGCATTTGGCGGTACAACACCGGGGAGCTGTTTTTT.

Sample share makes this clonotype medium-sized. The gene calls are TRBV6-1 and TRBJ2-7; a possible D gene is TRBD2 (5 bases). The germline V and J ends were trimmed by 5 bases and 0 bases, with 11 bases remaining between them. Germline CDR1 and CDR2: MNHNS and SASEGT. This CDR3 is built from 14 residues. CDR3 amino acids: CASSLQRFSYEQYF. CDR3 sequence (DNA): TGTGCCAGCAGTCTGCAGCGGTTCTCCTACGAGCAGTACTTC.

This clonotype is medium-sized within its sample. The V and J genes are TRBV28 and TRBJ2-5; the match to TRBD2 covers 10 bases. The CDR3 consists of 15 residues. From germline, CDR1 is MDHEN and CDR2 SYDVKM. The ends lost 7 bases at V and 2 bases at J; junction bases unmatched: 7. The CDR3 DNA sequence: TGTGCCAGCACCTTAGCGGGAGGAGGGCAAGAGACCCAGTACTTC. Translated, it gives CASTLAGGGQETQYF.

This clonotype was counted between two and nine times. V and J are TRBV6-1 and TRBJ2-3; 9 bases line up with TRBD1. CDR3 length: 15 residues. After removal of 7 bases from V and 7 bases from J, the junction contained 12 bases not matched to a gene. Germline V lookup: CDR1 MNHNS, CDR2 SASEGT. The CDR3, as DNA: TGTGCCAGCAAGGTACAGGGGGCGCACCAAAATACGCAGTATTTT. Translating gives CASKVQGAHQNTQYF.